These T cell receptor beta chains were read from a single sample in a study of T cell changes during pregnancy in multiple sclerosis. Sequencing used immunoSEQ multiplex PCR; TCRdb keeps in-frame clones, though not all of them. The sample has 45,000 to 50,000 clones, about 91% seen once. The material sequenced was peripheral blood, taken in the third trimester of pregnancy. These receptors were taken from a female donor with multiple sclerosis, enrolled in a pregnancy study. CDR3s include the opening cysteine and the closing phenylalanine or tryptophan. D genes are given only for firm matches. Only some rows state a clone size, as once, few, many or a class for expanded clones.

size | D | J | V | CDR3 | DNA
- | - | TRBJ1-2 | TRBV29-1 | CSVPISDYGYTF | TGCAGCGTTCCAATCTCGGACTATGGCTACACCTTC
- | - | TRBJ2-3 | TRBV7-6 | CASRVSGECPDTQYF | TGTGCCAGCAGGGTATCGGGGGAGTGCCCAGATACGCAGTATTTT
- | TRBD1 | TRBJ2-7 | TRBV28 | CASSPTGTGGYEQYF | TGTGCCAGCAGCCCAACCGGGACAGGGGGCTACGAGCAGTACTTC
- | - | TRBJ2-1 | TRBV5-8 | CASSSGVWNEQFF | TGTGCCAGCAGCTCCGGAGTATGGAATGAGCAGTTCTTC
once | - | TRBJ2-5 | TRBV28 | CASSRGPGETQYF | TGTGCCAGCTCCAGGGGTCCGGGGGAGACCCAGTACTTC
- | - | TRBJ1-2 | TRBV19 | CASSIITGGNYGYTF | TGTGCCAGTAGTATCATTACAGGTGGTAACTATGGCTACACCTTC
- | - | TRBJ1-2 | TRBV7-8 | CASSFDSYGYTF | TGTGCCAGCAGCTTTGACAGCTATGGCTACACCTTC
- | - | TRBJ2-1 | TRBV19 | CASSPGVDYNEQFF | TGTGCCAGTAGCCCGGGAGTCGACTACAATGAGCAGTTCTTC
- | TRBD1 | TRBJ2-7 | TRBV7-2 | CASSSSGTGGSEQYF | TGTGCCAGCAGCTCTTCCGGGACAGGGGGCTCCGAGCAGTACTTC
- | TRBD1 | TRBJ2-7 | TRBV5-4 | CASSYWTGGYEQYF | TGTGCCAGCAGCTATTGGACAGGGGGCTACGAGCAGTACTTC
- | - | TRBJ2-7 | TRBV15 | CATSRLGGTKAYEQYF | TGTGCCACCAGCAGACTCGGCGGGACGAAAGCCTACGAGCAGTACTTC
- | TRBD2 | TRBJ2-1 | TRBV27 | CASSSGTRGYNEQFF | TGTGCCAGCAGTTCCGGGACTAGAGGTTACAATGAGCAGTTCTTC
- | TRBD1 | TRBJ1-5 | TRBV15 | CATSVRGQGDQPQHF | TGTGCCACCAGCGTACGAGGACAGGGAGATCAGCCCCAGCATTTT
- | - | TRBJ1-1 | TRBV6-5 | CASSYIGRRGDFF | TGTGCCAGCAGTTACATCGGTCGGAGGGGTGATTTCTTT
- | TRBD2 | TRBJ2-1 | TRBV4-1 | CASSHRRLAGGENEQFF | TGCGCCAGCAGCCACCGTCGCCTAGCGGGAGGGGAGAATGAGCAGTTCTTC
- | TRBD2 | TRBJ2-1 | TRBV27 | CASSSGTSGKNEQFF | TGTGCCAGCAGTTCCGGGACTAGCGGGAAGAATGAGCAGTTCTTC
few | - | TRBJ1-5 | TRBV7-2 | CASSPGAFRVDQPQHF | TGTGCCAGCAGCCCAGGGGCGTTCCGGGTGGACCAGCCCCAGCATTTT
- | TRBD1 | TRBJ2-5 | TRBV6-5 | CASSYSTGGETQYF | TGTGCCAGCAGTTACTCGACAGGGGGAGAGACCCAGTACTTC
- | - | TRBJ2-7 | TRBV19 | CASSPLGTLSYEQYF | TGTGCCAGTAGCCCACTTGGGACACTTTCCTACGAGCAGTACTTC
- | - | TRBJ1-1 | TRBV27 | CASSLSLGRAAFF | TGTGCCAGCAGTTTATCCCTGGGCAGGGCTGCTTTCTTT
- | - | TRBJ1-1 | TRBV2 | CASRLQGTNTEAFF | TGTGCCAGCAGGCTACAGGGTACTAACACTGAAGCTTTCTTT
- | TRBD2 | TRBJ2-1 | TRBV11-2 | CASSSRTSGRAHYNEQFF | TGTGCCAGCAGCTCACGGACTAGCGGGAGGGCTCACTACAATGAGCAGTTCTTC
- | - | TRBJ2-4 | TRBV28 | CASRAFGKNIQYF | TGTGCCAGCAGGGCTTTTGGCAAAAACATTCAGTACTTC
- | - | TRBJ1-2 | TRBV28 | CASSPAGSNYGYTF | TGTGCCAGCAGCCCCGCGGGGTCCAACTATGGCTACACCTTC
- | - | TRBJ1-1 | TRBV7-9 | CASSPEAVGAFF | TGTGCCAGCAGCCCCGAGGCCGTAGGAGCTTTCTTT
- | TRBD2 | TRBJ2-7 | TRBV6-1 | CASSEIAGGTYEQYF | TGTGCCAGCAGTGAAATAGCGGGAGGTACCTACGAGCAGTACTTC
- | - | TRBJ1-1 | TRBV18 | CASSPIPRNTEAFF | TGTGCCAGCTCACCAATCCCCAGGAACACTGAAGCTTTCTTT
- | - | TRBJ1-1 | TRBV5-6 | CASSPTGLATEAFF | TGTGCCAGCAGCCCGACGGGTTTGGCCACTGAAGCTTTCTTT
- | - | TRBJ1-2 | TRBV7-2 | CASSSYSGSNYGYTF | TGTGCCAGCAGCTCATACAGTGGCTCGAACTATGGCTACACCTTC
- | - | TRBJ2-5 | TRBV5-8 | CASRPYIRDQETQYF | TGTGCCAGCAGGCCATACATCAGGGACCAAGAGACCCAGTACTTC
- | TRBD1 | TRBJ1-1 | TRBV7-2 | CASSFTGTAMNTEAFF | TGTGCCAGCAGCTTCACCGGGACAGCGATGAACACTGAAGCTTTCTTT
- | - | TRBJ2-1 | TRBV23-1 | CASSQSDSSYNEQFF | TGCGCCAGCAGTCAATCGGACAGTTCCTACAATGAGCAGTTCTTC
few | - | TRBJ1-2 | TRBV30 | CAARDWVHYGYTF | TGTGCCGCCAGGGACTGGGTGCACTATGGCTACACCTTC
- | - | TRBJ2-3 | TRBV18 | CASSPPGRQRSTDTQYF | TGTGCCAGCTCACCACCGGGCCGACAGAGGTCTACAGATACGCAGTATTTT
- | - | TRBJ1-2 | TRBV27 | CASTAPGSSGYTF | TGTGCCAGCACTGCTCCGGGGTCTTCTGGCTACACCTTC
- | TRBD1 | TRBJ2-7 | TRBV29-1 | CSVAGTGGSYEQYF | TGCAGCGTAGCCGGGACAGGGGGATCCTACGAGCAGTACTTC
- | TRBD2 | TRBJ2-1 | TRBV14 | CASSQVFPGGLADNEQFF | TGTGCCAGCAGCCAAGTCTTTCCCGGGGGACTAGCGGACAATGAGCAGTTCTTC
- | - | TRBJ2-7 | TRBV28 | CASSLRTVSYEQYF | TGTGCCAGCAGTTTGCGGACAGTCTCCTACGAGCAGTACTTC
- | TRBD2 | TRBJ2-2 | TRBV6-5 | CASSYGTPMAGGLFF | TGTGCCAGCAGTTACGGGACACCCATGGCGGGGGGTCTGTTTTTT
- | TRBD1 | TRBJ2-7 | TRBV7-9 | CASSHPGQGAYEQYF | TGTGCCAGCAGCCACCCGGGACAGGGGGCCTACGAGCAGTACTTC
- | TRBD1 | TRBJ2-3 | TRBV18 | CASSPDRGSTDTQYF | TGTGCCAGCTCACCCGACAGGGGTAGCACAGATACGCAGTATTTT
- | - | TRBJ2-3 | TRBV19 | CASRPPQVGADTQYF | TGTGCCAGTAGACCTCCGCAGGTCGGCGCAGATACGCAGTATTTT
- | - | TRBJ2-1 | TRBV29-1 | CSVSPVISYNEQFF | TGCAGCGTTTCTCCGGTAATTTCCTACAATGAGCAGTTCTTC